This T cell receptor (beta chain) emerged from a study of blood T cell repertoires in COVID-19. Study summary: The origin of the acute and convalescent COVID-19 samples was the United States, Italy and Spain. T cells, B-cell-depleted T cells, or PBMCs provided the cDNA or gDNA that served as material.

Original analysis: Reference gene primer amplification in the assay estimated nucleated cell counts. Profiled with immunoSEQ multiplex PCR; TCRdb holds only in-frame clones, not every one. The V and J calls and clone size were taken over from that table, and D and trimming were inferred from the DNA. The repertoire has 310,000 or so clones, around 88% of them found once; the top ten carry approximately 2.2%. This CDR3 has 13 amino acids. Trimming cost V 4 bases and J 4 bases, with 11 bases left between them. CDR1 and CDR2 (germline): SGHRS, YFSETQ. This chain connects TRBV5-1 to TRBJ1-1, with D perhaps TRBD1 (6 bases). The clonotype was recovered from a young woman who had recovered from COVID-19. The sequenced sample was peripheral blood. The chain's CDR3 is CASSDRSGTEAFF. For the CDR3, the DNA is TGCGCCAGCAGCGACAGGTCAGGCACTGAAGCTTTCTTT.